This record looks at one T cell receptor beta chain sequence and its context. Its antigen is undetermined. V lost 8 bases and J lost 1, with 17 bases in between. Looked up from germline, CDR1 is SGHVS and CDR2 is FQNEAQ. This CDR3 spans 15 amino acids. The data were obtained in a study of T cell clones after liver transplantation. Study as a whole: A pre-transplant mixed lymphocyte reaction with TCRbeta sequencing defined graft-donor-reactive clones followed in post-transplant blood. Samples came pre-transplant, pre-randomization before withdrawal, and post-randomization after withdrawal ended. The study's findings and limits: Low donor cell numbers restricted donor-reactive repertoire measurement in a couple of subjects. Graft donor-reactive T cells possibly entered the graft instead of undergoing deletion.

The table came from immunoSEQ multiplex PCR; TCRdb's copy has only in-frame clones and leaves some out. The profile covers tens of thousands of clones, with about two thirds appearing a single time and 14% to 15% taken by the ten largest. The J gene is TRBJ1-1, the V gene TRBV7-8; D perhaps matches TRBD1 (6 bases). Source: CD4+ T cells from blood, taken before liver transplant. This clonotype was sampled from a human donor who received a liver transplant. CDR3 in amino acids: CASFLLAGANTEAFF. DNA for the CDR3: TGTGCCAGCTTTCTTTTGGCAGGGGCGAACACTGAAGCTTTCTTT.